This entry features one T cell receptor beta chain sequence. What it binds is unknown. This sample is part of a study of T cell repertoires in cytomegalovirus infection. Whole-study context: CMV infection plus the matching HLA type was flagged by public TCR beta signatures.

V dropped 0 bases and J dropped 4; count of bases not matched to a gene: 10. CDR1 is MGHRA and CDR2 is YSYEKL in the germline V gene. CDR3 size: 17 residues. Broader study findings: HLA-C-restricted TCR beta clonotypes specific for CMV led the ex vivo response. There were carriers of CMV plus the relevant HLA, and cumulative public TCR beta family frequency identified them.

TCRdb recomputed calls from the reads with MiXCR, one row per CDR3 protein. This table holds hundreds of thousands of distinct CDR3 sequences, about 28% found once. This receptor was obtained from a human donor in good health (CMV status not recorded). Some clones in this sample may be carry-over from other donors' samples. This chain uses TRBV4-1 with TRBJ1-1; 8 bases align to TRBD1. The sample consisted of cultured PBMCs, taken from culture after CMV antigen stimulation. CDR3 residues: CASSQDTGTGSGTEAFF. The CDR3, as DNA: TGCGCCAGCAGCCAAGACACCGGGACAGGTAGTGGCACTGAAGCTTTCTTT.